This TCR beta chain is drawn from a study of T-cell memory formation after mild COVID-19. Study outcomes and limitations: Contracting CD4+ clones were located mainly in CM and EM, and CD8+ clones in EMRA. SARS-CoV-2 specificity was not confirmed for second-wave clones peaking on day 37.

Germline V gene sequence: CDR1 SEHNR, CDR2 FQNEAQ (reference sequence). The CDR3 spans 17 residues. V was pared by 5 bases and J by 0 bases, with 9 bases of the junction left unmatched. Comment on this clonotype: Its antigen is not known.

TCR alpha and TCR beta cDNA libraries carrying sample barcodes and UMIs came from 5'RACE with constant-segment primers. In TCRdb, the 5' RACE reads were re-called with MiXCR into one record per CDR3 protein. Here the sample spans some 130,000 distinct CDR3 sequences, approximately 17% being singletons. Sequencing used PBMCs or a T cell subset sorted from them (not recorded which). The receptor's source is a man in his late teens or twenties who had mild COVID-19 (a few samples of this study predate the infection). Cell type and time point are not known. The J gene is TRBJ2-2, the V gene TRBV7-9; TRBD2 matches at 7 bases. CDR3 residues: CASSRPRGGPNTGELFF. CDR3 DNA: TGTGCCAGCAGCCGACCTCGCGGGGGTCCGAACACCGGGGAGCTGTTTTTT.